This record looks at one T cell receptor (beta chain) sequence and its context. What it binds is not known. The data originate from a study of memory CD4+ T cells and cytomegalovirus serostatus. The sort gate was single viable CD3+CD4+CD8-CD45RO+ cells for memory CD4+ T cells. Here immunoSEQ multiplex PCR was the method, and the copy in TCRdb shows in-frame clones only, minus some. The sample comprises about 75,000 clones, around 78% of which are singletons, and approximately 2.4% rests with the top ten. General study results and limits: A US-trained random forest predicted CMV serostatus with median AUC roughly 0.91. About 40% of the roughly 150 known CMV-associated TCRbeta sequences appeared in CD4+ memory. Suggested: most of the CMV-linked TCR signature lies in CD4+ memory cells.

Germline assignment: CDR1 WSHSY and CDR2 SAAADI. This CDR3 region has 14 residues. V dropped 8 bases and J dropped 5 bases, with 16 bases sitting between them. The clonotype comes from an adult in good health and CMV-seropositive. This chain uses TRBV10-2 with TRBJ2-1, with a possible D match to TRBD2 (5 bases). Sequencing was done on a sample of memory CD4+ T cells from blood. The CDR3 here is CASWGAVVHNEQFF. CDR3 DNA: TGCGCCAGCTGGGGAGCGGTCGTACACAATGAGCAGTTCTTC.